Listed below are T cell receptor beta chains from one sample, sequenced in a study of T cells in Graves' hyperthyroidism and ophthalmopathy. TCRdb re-analysed the multiplex PCR reads in MiXCR, keeping a single row per CDR3 protein. Among 350,000 to 500,000 distinct CDR3 sequences listed, about 13% were seen once. The source material was blood. Source of these receptors: a young woman with Graves' hyperthyroidism. Each CDR3 is given with its conserved first and last residue. A D gene is named only where the DNA matches it firmly. Clone size, where shown, is once, few, many, or a class for clones that have expanded.

>TRBV5-1|TRBD2|many|TRBJ2-3
TGCGCCAGCAGTTATGGGACTAGCGATACGCAGTATTTT
CASSYGTSDTQYF
>TRBV7-9|TRBD1|many|TRBJ2-5
TGTGCCAGCAGCTCGTCACAGGGGACCCAAGAGACCCAGTACTTC
CASSSSQGTQETQYF
>TRBV5-6|.|.|TRBJ1-3
TGTGCCAGCAGCACTGGACTGATCTTATCTGGAAACACCATATATTTT
CASSTGLILSGNTIYF
>TRBV14|TRBD2|.|TRBJ2-7
TGTGCCAGCAGCCCCCAAAGGGTAGCGGGAGTGGGGGAGCAGTACTTC
CASSPQRVAGVGEQYF
>TRBV5-1|.|many|TRBJ1-5
TGCGCCAGCAGCTTAGGGGGATTCAATCAGCCCCAGCATTTT
CASSLGGFNQPQHF
>TRBV29-1|TRBD2|.|TRBJ2-7
TGCAGCGCTGGGACTACTGCCTACGAGCAGTACTTC
CSAGTTAYEQYF
>TRBV6-2/TRBV6-3|TRBD1|few|TRBJ2-3
TGTGCCAGGGGGCACGGGGTCCGGGACAGGGAATTGGCAGATACGCAGTATTTT
CARGHGVRDRELADTQYF
>TRBV11-2|.|.|TRBJ1-3
TGTGCCAGCAGCTTCCCGGGAGGCTCTGGAAACACCATATATTTT
CASSFPGGSGNTIYF
>TRBV7-9|.|.|TRBJ1-1
TGTGCCAGCAGCCGATTAACCATTGAAGCTTTCTTT
CASSRLTIEAFF
>TRBV7-3|.|.|TRBJ1-1
TGTGCCAGCAGCCCCGGGGCAGGTGTAGGTTCTGAAGCTTTCTTT
CASSPGAGVGSEAFF
>TRBV6-1|.|few|TRBJ1-2
TGTGCCAGCACCCAAAGAGGGGGGGCGTTCTTTGGCTACACCTTC
CASTQRGGAFFGYTF
>TRBV29-1|TRBD2|many|TRBJ2-1
TGCAGCGGTTCCAGCGGGAGCCGGTACAATGAGCAGTTCTTC
CSGSSGSRYNEQFF
>TRBV5-1|.|few|TRBJ1-2
TGCGCCAGCAGCTTGGTTTGGCAGGGAGATGGCTACACCTTC
CASSLVWQGDGYTF
>TRBV2|TRBD1|many|TRBJ1-2
TGTGCCAGCAGGGAAGACAGGGACGGCTACACCTTC
CASREDRDGYTF
>TRBV6-5|.|many|TRBJ1-2
TGTGCCAGCAGTTACTCTTCCGGGGTCGATGGCTACACCTTC
CASSYSSGVDGYTF
>TRBV30|TRBD2|many|TRBJ2-1
TGTGCCTGGAGTGGGTTAGGTAGCGGGAGCTACAATGAGCAGTTCTTC
CAWSGLGSGSYNEQFF
>TRBV20-1|TRBD1|many|TRBJ2-4
TGCAGTGCCACCCGGGACAGGGTATTTTTGGCCAAAAACATTCAGTACTTC
CSATRDRVFLAKNIQYF
>TRBV3-1|.|many|TRBJ2-7
TGTGCCAGCAGCCAAGATACCTACGAGCAGTACTTC
CASSQDTYEQYF
>TRBV4-3|TRBD1|few|TRBJ2-3
TGCGCCAGCAGCCAGTTGGACAGGGGAGTTAGCACAGATACGCAGTATTTT
CASSQLDRGVSTDTQYF
>TRBV28|TRBD2|.|TRBJ2-3
TGTGCCAGCAGCCCCGGGGGGGGTATTGGTCCAGATACGCAGTATTTT
CASSPGGGIGPDTQYF
>TRBV12-3/TRBV12-4|.|.|TRBJ2-5
TGTGCCAGCAGTCCCCGGAGGGCCGAGGAGACCCAGTACTTC
CASSPRRAEETQYF
>TRBV30|.|few|TRBJ1-1
TGTGCCTGGAGGCCCTCCTCCGGGCTAAGGGCTGAAGCTTTCTTT
CAWRPSSGLRAEAFF
>TRBV19|TRBD1|.|TRBJ2-3
TGTGCCAGTAGTACACAGGGGGCTCTTCGCACCGGGTGGGCAGATACGCAGTATTTT
CASSTQGALRTGWADTQYF
>TRBV18|.|many|TRBJ2-1
TGTGCCAGCTCACAGATTCAGGGTGGCAATGAGCAGTTCTTC
CASSQIQGGNEQFF
>TRBV5-1|.|many|TRBJ2-6
TGCGCCAGCAGCTTTGGTAGCGGATTCGCCTCTGGGGCCAACGTCCTGACTTTC
CASSFGSGFASGANVLTF
>TRBV4-3|.|.|TRBJ2-1
TGCGCCAGCAGCCAAGAGGGGGGATGGGAGGAGTTCTTC
CASSQEGGWEEFF
>TRBV3-1|.|many|TRBJ2-1
TGTGCCAGCAGCCGGACCGACAATGAGCAGTTCTTC
CASSRTDNEQFF
>TRBV20-1|.|few|TRBJ2-5
TGCAGTGTCAAGGGAATGGGGTGGGAAGAGACCCAGTACTTC
CSVKGMGWEETQYF